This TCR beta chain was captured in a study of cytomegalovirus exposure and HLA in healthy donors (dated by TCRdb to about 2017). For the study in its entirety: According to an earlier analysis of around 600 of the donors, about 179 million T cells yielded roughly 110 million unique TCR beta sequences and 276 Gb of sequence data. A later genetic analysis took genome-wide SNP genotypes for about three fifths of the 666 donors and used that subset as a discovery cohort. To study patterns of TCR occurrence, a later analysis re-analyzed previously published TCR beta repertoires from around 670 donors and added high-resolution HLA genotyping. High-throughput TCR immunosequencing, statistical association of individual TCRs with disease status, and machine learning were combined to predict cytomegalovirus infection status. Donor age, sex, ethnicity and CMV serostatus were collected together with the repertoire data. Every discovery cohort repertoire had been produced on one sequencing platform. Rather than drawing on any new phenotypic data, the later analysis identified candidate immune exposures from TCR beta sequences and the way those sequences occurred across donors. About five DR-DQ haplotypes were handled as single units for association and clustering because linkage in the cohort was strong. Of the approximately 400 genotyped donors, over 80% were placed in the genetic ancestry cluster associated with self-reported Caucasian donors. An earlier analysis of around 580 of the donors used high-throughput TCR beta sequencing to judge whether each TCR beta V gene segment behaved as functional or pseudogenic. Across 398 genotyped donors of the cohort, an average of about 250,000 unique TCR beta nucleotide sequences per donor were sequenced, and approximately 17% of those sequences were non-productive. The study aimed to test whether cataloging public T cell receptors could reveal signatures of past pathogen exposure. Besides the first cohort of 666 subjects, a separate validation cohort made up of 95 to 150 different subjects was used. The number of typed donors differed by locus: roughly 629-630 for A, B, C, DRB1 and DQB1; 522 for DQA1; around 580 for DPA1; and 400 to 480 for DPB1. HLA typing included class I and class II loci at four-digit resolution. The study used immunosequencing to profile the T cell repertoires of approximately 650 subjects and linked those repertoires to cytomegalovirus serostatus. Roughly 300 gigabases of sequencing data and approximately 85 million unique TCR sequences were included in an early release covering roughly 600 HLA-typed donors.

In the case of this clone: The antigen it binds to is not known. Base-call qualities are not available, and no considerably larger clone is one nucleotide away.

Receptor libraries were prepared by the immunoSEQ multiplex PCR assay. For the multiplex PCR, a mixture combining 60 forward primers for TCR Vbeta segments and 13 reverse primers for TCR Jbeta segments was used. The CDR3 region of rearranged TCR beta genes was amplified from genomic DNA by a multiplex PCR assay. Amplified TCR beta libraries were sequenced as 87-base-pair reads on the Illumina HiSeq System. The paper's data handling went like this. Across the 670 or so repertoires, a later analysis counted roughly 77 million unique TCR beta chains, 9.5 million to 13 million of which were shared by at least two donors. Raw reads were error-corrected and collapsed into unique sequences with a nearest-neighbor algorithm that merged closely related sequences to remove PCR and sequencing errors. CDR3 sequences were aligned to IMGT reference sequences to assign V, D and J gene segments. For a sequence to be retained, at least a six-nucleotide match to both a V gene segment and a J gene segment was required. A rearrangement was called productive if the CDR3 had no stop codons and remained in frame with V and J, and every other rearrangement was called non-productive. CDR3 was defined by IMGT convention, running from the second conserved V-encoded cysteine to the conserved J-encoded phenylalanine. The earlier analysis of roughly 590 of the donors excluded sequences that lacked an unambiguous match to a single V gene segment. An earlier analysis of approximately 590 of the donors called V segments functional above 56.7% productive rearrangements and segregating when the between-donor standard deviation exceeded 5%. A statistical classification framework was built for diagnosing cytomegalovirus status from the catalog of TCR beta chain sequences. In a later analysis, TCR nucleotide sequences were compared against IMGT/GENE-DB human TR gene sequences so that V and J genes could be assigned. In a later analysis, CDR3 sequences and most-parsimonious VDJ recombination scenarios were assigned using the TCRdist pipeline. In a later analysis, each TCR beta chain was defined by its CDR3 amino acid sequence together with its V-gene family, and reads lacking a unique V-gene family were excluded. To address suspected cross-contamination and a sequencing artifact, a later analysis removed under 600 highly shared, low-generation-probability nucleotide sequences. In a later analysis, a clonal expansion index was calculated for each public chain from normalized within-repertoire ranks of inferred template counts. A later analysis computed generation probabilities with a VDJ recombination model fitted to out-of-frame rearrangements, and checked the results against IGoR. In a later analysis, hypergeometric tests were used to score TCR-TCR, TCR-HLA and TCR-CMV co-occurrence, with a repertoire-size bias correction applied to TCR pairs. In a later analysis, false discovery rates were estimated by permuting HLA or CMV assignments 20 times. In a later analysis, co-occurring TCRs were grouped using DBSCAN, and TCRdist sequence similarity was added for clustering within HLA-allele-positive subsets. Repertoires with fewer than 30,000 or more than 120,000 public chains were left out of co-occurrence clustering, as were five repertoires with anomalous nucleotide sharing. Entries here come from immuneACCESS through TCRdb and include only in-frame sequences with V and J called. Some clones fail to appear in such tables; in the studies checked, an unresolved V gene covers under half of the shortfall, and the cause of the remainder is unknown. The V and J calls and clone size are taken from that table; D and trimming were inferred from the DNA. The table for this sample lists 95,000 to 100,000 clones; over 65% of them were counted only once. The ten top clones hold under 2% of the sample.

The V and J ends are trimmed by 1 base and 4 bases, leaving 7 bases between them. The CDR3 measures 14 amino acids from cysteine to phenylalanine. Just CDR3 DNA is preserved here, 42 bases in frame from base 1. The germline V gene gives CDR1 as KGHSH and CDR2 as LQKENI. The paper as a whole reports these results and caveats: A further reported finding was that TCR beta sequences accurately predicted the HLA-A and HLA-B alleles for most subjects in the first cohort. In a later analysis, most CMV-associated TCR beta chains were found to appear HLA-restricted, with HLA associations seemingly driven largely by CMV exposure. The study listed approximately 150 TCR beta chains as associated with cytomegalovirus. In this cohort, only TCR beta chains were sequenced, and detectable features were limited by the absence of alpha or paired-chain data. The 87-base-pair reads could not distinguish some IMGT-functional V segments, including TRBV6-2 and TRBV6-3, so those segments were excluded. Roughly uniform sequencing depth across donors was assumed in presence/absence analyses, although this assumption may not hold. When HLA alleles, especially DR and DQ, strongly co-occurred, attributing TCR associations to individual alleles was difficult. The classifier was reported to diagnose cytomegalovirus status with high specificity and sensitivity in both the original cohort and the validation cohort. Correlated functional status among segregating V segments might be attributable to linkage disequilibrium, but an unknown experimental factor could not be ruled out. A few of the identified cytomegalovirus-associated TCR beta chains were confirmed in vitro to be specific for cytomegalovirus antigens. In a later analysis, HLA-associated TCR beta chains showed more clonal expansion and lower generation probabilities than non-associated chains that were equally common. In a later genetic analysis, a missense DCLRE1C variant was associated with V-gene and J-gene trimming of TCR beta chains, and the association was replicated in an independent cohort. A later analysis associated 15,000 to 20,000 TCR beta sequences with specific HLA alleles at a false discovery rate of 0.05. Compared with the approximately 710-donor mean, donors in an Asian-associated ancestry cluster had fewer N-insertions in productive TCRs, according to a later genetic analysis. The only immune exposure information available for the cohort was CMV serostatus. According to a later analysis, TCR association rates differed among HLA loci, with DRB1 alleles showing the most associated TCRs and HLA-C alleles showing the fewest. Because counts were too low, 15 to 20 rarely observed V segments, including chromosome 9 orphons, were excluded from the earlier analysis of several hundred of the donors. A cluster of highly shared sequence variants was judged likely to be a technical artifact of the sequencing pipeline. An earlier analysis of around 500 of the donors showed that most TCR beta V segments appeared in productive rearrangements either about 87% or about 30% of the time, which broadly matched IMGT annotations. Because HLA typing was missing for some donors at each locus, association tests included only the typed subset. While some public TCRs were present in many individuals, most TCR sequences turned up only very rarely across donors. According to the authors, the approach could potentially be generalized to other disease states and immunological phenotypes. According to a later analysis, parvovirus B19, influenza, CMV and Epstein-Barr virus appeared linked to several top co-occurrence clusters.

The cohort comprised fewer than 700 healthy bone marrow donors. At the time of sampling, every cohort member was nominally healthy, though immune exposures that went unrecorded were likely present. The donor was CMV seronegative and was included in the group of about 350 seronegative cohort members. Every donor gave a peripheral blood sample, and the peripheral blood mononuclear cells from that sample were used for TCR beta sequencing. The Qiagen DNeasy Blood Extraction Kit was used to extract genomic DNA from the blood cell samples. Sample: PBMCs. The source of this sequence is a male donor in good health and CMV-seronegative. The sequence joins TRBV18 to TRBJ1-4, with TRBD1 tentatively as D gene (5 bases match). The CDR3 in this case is CASSPRDSNEKLFF. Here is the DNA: TGTGCCAGCTCACCACGCGACAGTAATGAAAAACTGTTTTTT.